The clone carrying this TCR beta chain was counted between two and nine times. MiXCR, run by TCRdb on the 5' RACE reads, gives a single entry per CDR3 protein. The table lists 550,000 to 750,000 distinct CDR3 sequences, about 14% of them singletons. The data were taken from a study of T cells after yellow fever vaccination. CDR1 and CDR2 (germline): SGHRS, YFSETQ. Trimming took off 4 bases at V and 5 bases at J, with 19 bases between the two ends. This CDR3 has 15 amino acids. This sequence originates from a man in his thirties or forties who received the YFV17D yellow fever vaccine. The chain couples TRBV5-1 to TRBJ2-7; D may match TRBD1 or TRBD2 (5 bases each). This material consisted of PBMCs, taken on the day of the yellow fever booster vaccination. CDR3 bases: TGCGCCAGCAGCCCCGGTAAAGGGGCGGGCGACGAGCAGTACTTC. Protein sequence: CASSPGKGAGDEQYF.